One and the same sample provided the 18 T cell receptor beta chains below, sequenced in a study of T cell responses to AZD1222 COVID-19 vaccine. Here immunoSEQ multiplex PCR was the method, and the copy in TCRdb shows in-frame clones only, minus some. This table has 50,000 to 65,000 clones, 81% appearing once. The material sequenced was peripheral blood, taken 28 days after the second AZD1222 dose. The source is an adult who received the AZD1222 COVID-19 vaccine.

This chain joins TRBV2 and TRBJ2-7, with D perhaps matching TRBD1 or TRBD2 (5 bases each). CDR3 length: 16 residues. Trimming took 3 bases from V and 1 from J, leaving 16 bases between them. CDR1 and CDR2 from the germline V gene are SNHLY and FYNNEI. CDR3: CASSDSKWDLSYEQYF. CDR3 in DNA: TGTGCCAGCAGTGATAGTAAGTGGGACCTGTCCTACGAGCAGTACTTC.

This clone was seen a handful of times. The genes are TRBV5-1 and TRBJ1-3, with D possibly matching TRBD1 (6 bases). The CDR3 runs to 15 residues. The V and J ends lost 2 bases and 3 bases respectively, with 12 bases between them. Germline assignment: CDR1 SGHRS and CDR2 YFSETQ. The CDR3 nucleotides are TGCGCCAGCAGCTTTTCACAGGGAGGTGGAAACACCATATATTTT. Amino acids: CASSFSQGGGNTIYF.

The chain links TRBV2 to TRBJ1-1; 12 bases match TRBD1. The CDR3 totals 14 residues. V was clipped by 10 bases and J by 4 bases; unmatched bases: 7. Germline lookup yields CDR1 SNHLY and CDR2 FYNNEI. CDR3 DNA sequence: TGTGCCACCCGTGGGACAGGGGGCTCCACTGAAGCTTTCTTT. It specifies CATRGTGGSTEAFF.

The CDR3 DNA is TGTGCTAGTGGAGTGGGGGGCTCGAACACCGGGGAGCTGTTTTTT. It is translated as CASGVGGSNTGELFF. The V gene is TRBV12-5, the J gene TRBJ2-2; the D call may be TRBD1 or TRBD2 (6 bases each). This CDR3 spans 15 amino acids. From germline, CDR1 is LGHNT and CDR2 FRNRAP. Trimming stripped 6 bases from V and 0 bases from J, with 11 bases between.

In its sample, this clone was seen a few times. The chain carries TRBV4-3 and TRBJ2-1; D unresolved. The CDR3 extends over 14 amino acids. Trimming removed 1 base from V and 9 bases from J, with 13 bases in between. Germline V gene sequence: CDR1 LGHNA, CDR2 YSLEER. The CDR3 reads CASSQAQPWGEQFF. CDR3 nucleotide sequence: TGCGCCAGCAGCCAAGCCCAGCCTTGGGGTGAGCAGTTCTTC.

This chain connects TRBV4-3 to TRBJ1-5; unclear D gene. This CDR3 has 13 amino acids. V dropped 4 bases and J dropped 4 bases, with 8 bases sitting between them. Germline CDR1 reads LGHNA; CDR2 reads YSLEER. The CDR3 sequence is CASSPTLNQPQHF. DNA for the CDR3: TGCGCCAGCAGCCCCACGTTGAATCAGCCCCAGCATTTT.

This chain connects TRBV19 to TRBJ2-3; the D is unclear. The CDR3 runs 14 residues. The germline gives CDR1 LNHDA, CDR2 SQIVND (reference sequence). V was pared by 2 bases and J by 0 bases, with 6 bases between. The CDR3 here is CASSIISSTDTQYF. CDR3 sequence (DNA): TGTGCCAGTAGTATAATTTCTAGCACAGATACGCAGTATTTT.

The chain has TRBV7-3 and TRBJ1-6, with unresolved D. The CDR3 loop spans 13 amino acids. The germline V gene has CDR1 SGHTA and CDR2 FQGTGA. V lost 4 bases to trimming and J lost 9 bases, with 10 bases between them. The CDR3 DNA sequence: TGTGCCAGCAGCTCAGGCTTGGGTTCACCCCTCCACTTT. Protein sequence: CASSSGLGSPLHF.

The chain links TRBV19 to TRBJ2-7; the match to TRBD1 covers 11 bases. From germline, CDR1 is LNHDA and CDR2 SQIVND (reference sequence). This CDR3 is built from 14 residues. With V trimmed by 4 bases and J by 2 bases, 1 base remained unmatched. The CDR3 nucleotides read TGTGCCAGTAGTAGGGACAGGGGGACCTACGAGCAGTACTTC. Translated, it gives CASSRDRGTYEQYF. The whole variable domain, remainder taken from reference TRBV19 and TRBJ2-7, is DGGITQSPKYLFRKEGQNVTLSCEQNLNHDAMYWYRQDPGQGLRLIYYSQIVNDFQKGDIAEGYSVSREKKESFPLTVTSAQKNPTAFYLCASSRDRGTYEQYFGPGTRLTVT.

This clone turned up a few times. V gene TRBV7-3 combines with J gene TRBJ2-2, with 9 bases matching TRBD1. After removal of 0 bases from V and 6 bases from J, the junction contained 5 bases not matched to a gene. The CDR3 is 16 residues long. Germline lookup yields CDR1 SGHTA and CDR2 FQGTGA. CDR3 coding DNA: TGTGCCAGCAGCTTAACCCCCGGGACAGGGTCCGGGGAGCTGTTTTTT. Protein: CASSLTPGTGSGELFF.

The chain couples TRBV7-8 to TRBJ1-5, with D unclear. There are 18 residues in the CDR3. Germline loops: CDR1 SGHVS, CDR2 FQNEAQ. The V and J ends lost 1 base and 0 bases respectively, with 16 bases between them. As DNA, the CDR3 is TGTGCCAGCAGCTTAGAGGTCCTATCTCTATTTAGCAATCAGCCCCAGCATTTT. Translating gives CASSLEVLSLFSNQPQHF.

The J gene is TRBJ2-1, the V gene TRBV11-2, with 7 bases identical to TRBD1. This CDR3 comprises 14 residues. The V and J ends lost 4 bases and 2 bases, in that order; junction bases with no gene match: 2. In germline, CDR1 is SGHAT, CDR2 FQNNGV. Here the CDR3 reads CASSSGQAYNEQFF. The CDR3 region has the DNA TGTGCCAGCAGCTCCGGACAGGCCTACAATGAGCAGTTCTTC.

J is TRBJ2-1 and V is TRBV13, with TRBD2 matching 15 bases. Losses at the gene ends were 4 bases for V and 7 bases for J; bases not matched to a gene: 8. Germline assignment: CDR1 PRHDT and CDR2 FYEKMQ (reference sequence). CDR3 length equals 17 residues. CDR3 residues: CASSWGLAGGGHNEQFF. CDR3 in DNA: TGTGCCAGCAGCTGGGGACTAGCGGGAGGCGGGCATAATGAGCAGTTCTTC.

The V call is TRBV20-1, the J call TRBJ1-4; D call uncertain. Germline V gene lookup returns CDR1 DFQATT and CDR2 SNEGSKA (reference sequence). Trimming cost V 3 bases and J 7 bases, with 12 bases left between them. This CDR3 has 13 residues. The CDR3 nucleotides read TGCAGTGCTAGTAGGGAGTGGAGTGAAAAACTGTTTTTT. Translation gives CSASREWSEKLFF.

V gene TRBV6-5 combines with J gene TRBJ2-7; D might be TRBD2 (6 bases). Germline V gene data show CDR1 as MNHEY and CDR2 as SVGAGI. V was shortened by 6 bases and J by 4 bases, with 13 bases between the two germline ends. The CDR3 consists of 13 residues. CDR3 nucleotide sequence: TGTGCCAGCAGCAGACGGGACTTATACGAGCAGTACTTC. It encodes CASSRRDLYEQYF.

The genes are TRBV15 and TRBJ2-1; D gene uncertain. The CDR3 contains 18 residues. The V end was cut by 3 bases, the J end by 0 bases, with 18 bases between. The germline V gene has CDR1 LNHNV and CDR2 YYDKDF (reference sequence). DNA of the CDR3: TGTGCCACCAGCAGGCGTCCCTCTTCCGTTAGCTCCTACAATGAGCAGTTCTTC. This translates into CATSRRPSSVSSYNEQFF.

V usage is TRBV7-9 and J usage is TRBJ2-3; D not resolved. Trimming shortened V by 1 base and J by 2 bases, and 10 bases separated the two germline ends. Germline CDR1 is SEHNR and CDR2 is FQNEAQ (reference sequence). The CDR3 is 15 residues long. The CDR3 coding sequence is TGTGCCAGCAGCTTAGGTGGCAGGAACACAGATACGCAGTATTTT. Translated, it gives CASSLGGRNTDTQYF.

The CDR3: CASKTSNHHEQFF. CDR3 nucleotides: TGTGCCAGCAAGACTAGCAATCACCATGAGCAGTTCTTC. V is TRBV27 and J is TRBJ2-1; 7 nucleotides match TRBD2. There are 13 residues in the CDR3. Losses at the gene ends were 7 bases for V and 8 bases for J; bases not matched to a gene: 8. Germline V gene data show CDR1 as MNHEY and CDR2 as SMNVEV (reference sequence).